This T cell receptor (beta chain) is from a study of blood T cells in healthy people across ages. General observations from the study: It was not possible, with unsorted PBMCs, to conclusively compare naive and antigen-experienced cells.

The sample holds a few counts of this clonotype. Its antigen remains unidentified. V lost 4 bases and J lost 5, with 10 bases in between. The CDR3 runs 14 residues. The V gene's germline CDR1 is SGHRS and CDR2 YFSETQ. A minimum of 6.5 million PBMCs was isolated per sample. A J-beta primer mix and a sample-barcoded 5' primer were used in a second PCR of about 7 to 12 cycles. Template switching added a 12-random-nucleotide identifier to every cDNA molecule. Individual samples furnished no less than 2.5 million CDR3-containing paired-end reads apiece. TCRdb re-derived calls from the 5' RACE reads in MiXCR, one entry per CDR3 protein. The repertoire has about 970,000 distinct CDR3 sequences, roughly half of them found once; the top ten carry 20% to 25%.

This rearrangement joins TRBV5-1 to TRBJ1-6; D is undetermined. This clonotype was sampled from an older woman in good health. Sequenced: blood. This CDR3 reads CASSRTINNSPLHF. The CDR3 bases are TGCGCCAGCAGCCGGACCATCAATAATTCACCCCTCCACTTT.